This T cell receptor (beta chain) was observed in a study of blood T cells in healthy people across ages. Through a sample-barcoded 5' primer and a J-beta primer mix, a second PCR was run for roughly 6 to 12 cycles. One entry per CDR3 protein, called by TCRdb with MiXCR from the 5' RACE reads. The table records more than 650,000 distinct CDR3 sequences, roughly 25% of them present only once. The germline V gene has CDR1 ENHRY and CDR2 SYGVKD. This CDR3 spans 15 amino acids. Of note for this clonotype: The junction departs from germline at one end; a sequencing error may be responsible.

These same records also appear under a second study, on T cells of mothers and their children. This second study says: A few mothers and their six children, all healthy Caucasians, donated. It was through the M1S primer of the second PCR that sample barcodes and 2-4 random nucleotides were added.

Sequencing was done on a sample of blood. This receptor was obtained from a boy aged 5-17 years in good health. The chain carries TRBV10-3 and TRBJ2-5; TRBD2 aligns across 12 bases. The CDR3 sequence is CAISEPTSGSETQYF. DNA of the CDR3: TGCGCCATCAGTGAGCCGACTAGCGGGAGTGAGACCCAGTACTTC.